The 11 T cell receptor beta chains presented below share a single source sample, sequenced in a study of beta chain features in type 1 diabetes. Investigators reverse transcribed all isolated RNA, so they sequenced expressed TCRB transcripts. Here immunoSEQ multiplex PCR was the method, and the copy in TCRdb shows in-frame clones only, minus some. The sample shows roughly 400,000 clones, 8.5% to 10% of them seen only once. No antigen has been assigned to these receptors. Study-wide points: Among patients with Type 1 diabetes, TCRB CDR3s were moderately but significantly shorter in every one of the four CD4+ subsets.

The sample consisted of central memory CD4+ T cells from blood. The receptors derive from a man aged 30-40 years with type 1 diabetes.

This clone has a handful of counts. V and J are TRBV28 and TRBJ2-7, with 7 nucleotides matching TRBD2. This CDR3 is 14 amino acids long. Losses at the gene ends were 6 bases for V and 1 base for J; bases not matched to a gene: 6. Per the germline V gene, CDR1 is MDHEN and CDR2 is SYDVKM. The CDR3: CASRGAGSSYEQYF. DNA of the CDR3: TGTGCCAGCAGGGGAGCGGGATCGTCCTACGAGCAGTACTTC.

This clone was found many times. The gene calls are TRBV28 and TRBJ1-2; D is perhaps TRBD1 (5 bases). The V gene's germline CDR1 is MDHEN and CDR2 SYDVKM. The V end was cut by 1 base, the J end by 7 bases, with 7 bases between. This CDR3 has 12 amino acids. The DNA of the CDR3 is TGTGCCAGCAGTTTATTGGGGGGTGGCTACACCTTC. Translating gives CASSLLGGGYTF.

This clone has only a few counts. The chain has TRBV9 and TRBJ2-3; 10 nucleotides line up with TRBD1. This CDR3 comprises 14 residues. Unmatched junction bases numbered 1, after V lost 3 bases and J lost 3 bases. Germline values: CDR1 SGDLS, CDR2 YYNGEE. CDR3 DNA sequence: TGTGCCAGCAGCGGACAGGGGGCAACAGATACGCAGTATTTT. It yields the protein CASSGQGATDTQYF.

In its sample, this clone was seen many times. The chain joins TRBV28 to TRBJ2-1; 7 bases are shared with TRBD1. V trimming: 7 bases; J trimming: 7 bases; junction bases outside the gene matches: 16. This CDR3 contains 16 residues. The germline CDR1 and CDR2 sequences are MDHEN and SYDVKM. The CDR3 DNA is TGTGCCAGCAACTCCCCCTTGGACAGGTCGAGGAATGAGCAGTTCTTC. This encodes CASNSPLDRSRNEQFF.

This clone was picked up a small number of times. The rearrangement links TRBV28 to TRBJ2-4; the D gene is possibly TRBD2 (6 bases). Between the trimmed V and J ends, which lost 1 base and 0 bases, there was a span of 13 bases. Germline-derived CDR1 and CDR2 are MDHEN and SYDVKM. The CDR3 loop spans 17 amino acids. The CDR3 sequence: CASSLYTGAGAKNIQYF. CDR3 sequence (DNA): TGTGCCAGCAGTTTATATACGGGAGCTGGAGCCAAAAACATTCAGTACTTC.

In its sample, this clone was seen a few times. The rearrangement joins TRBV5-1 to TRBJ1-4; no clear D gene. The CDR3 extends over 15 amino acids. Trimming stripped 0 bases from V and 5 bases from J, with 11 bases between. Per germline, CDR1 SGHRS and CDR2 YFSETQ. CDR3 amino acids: CASSLAEQLNEKLFF. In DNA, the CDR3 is TGCGCCAGCAGCTTGGCTGAACAGTTAAATGAAAAACTGTTTTTT.

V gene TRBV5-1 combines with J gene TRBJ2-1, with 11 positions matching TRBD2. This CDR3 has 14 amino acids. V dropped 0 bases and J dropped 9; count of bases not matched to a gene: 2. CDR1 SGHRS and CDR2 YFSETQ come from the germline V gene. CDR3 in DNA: TGCGCCAGCAGCTTGGGACTAGCGGGAACTGAGCAGTTCTTC. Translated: CASSLGLAGTEQFF.

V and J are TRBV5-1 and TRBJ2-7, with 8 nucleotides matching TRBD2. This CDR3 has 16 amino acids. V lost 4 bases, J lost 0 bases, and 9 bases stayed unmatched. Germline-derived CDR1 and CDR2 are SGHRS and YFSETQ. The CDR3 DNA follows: TGCGCCAGCAGCCCCGGACTAGCTCTGAGCTCCTACGAGCAGTACTTC. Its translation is CASSPGLALSSYEQYF.

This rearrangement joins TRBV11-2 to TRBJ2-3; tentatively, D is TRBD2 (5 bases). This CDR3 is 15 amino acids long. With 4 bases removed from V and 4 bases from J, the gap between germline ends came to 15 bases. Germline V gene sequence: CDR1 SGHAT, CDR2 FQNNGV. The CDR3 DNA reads TGTGCCAGCAGCTACAGCGGAGTTGGGCCAGATACGCAGTATTTT. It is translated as CASSYSGVGPDTQYF. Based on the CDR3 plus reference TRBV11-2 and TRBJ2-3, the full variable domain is EAGVAQSPRYKIIEKRQSVAFWCNPISGHATLYWYQQILGQGPKLLIQFQNNGVVDDSQLPKDRFSAERLKGVDSTLKIQPAKLEDSAVYLCASSYSGVGPDTQYFGPGTRLTVL.

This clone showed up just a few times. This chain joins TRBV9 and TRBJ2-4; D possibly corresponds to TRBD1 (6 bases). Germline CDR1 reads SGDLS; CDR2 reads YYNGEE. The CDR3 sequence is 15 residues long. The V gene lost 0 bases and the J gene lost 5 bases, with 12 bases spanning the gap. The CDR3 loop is CASSVGDTVENIQYF. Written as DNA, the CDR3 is TGTGCCAGCAGCGTAGGGGACACAGTAGAAAACATTCAGTACTTC.

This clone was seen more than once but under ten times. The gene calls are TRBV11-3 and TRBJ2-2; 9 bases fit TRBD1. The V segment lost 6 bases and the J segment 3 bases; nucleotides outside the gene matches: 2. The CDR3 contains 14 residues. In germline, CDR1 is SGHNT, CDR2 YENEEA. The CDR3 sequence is CASRWTGDTGELFF. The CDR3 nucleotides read TGTGCCAGCAGGTGGACAGGGGACACCGGGGAGCTGTTTTTT.